The 21 T cell receptor beta chains given below trace back to one sample, sequenced in a study of T cell changes during pregnancy in multiple sclerosis. Sequenced by immunoSEQ multiplex PCR; TCRdb stores in-frame clones only, minus some. The sample consists of about 98,000 clones, approximately 90% of them appearing once. The sample in question was peripheral blood, obtained after pregnancy. These TCRs come from a female donor in good health, enrolled as a control in a pregnancy study.

The chain carries TRBV6-1 and TRBJ2-2; D might be TRBD2 (6 bases). Looked up from germline, CDR1 is MNHNS and CDR2 is SASEGT. Deletions cut 5 bases from V and 4 bases from J, with 11 bases between. The CDR3 totals 14 residues. This CDR3 reads CASSREEGTGELFF. The CDR3 coding sequence is TGTGCCAGCAGTAGGGAGGAGGGCACCGGGGAGCTGTTTTTT.

Note on this clone: One end of the junction varies from germline; a read error may be responsible. The gene calls are TRBV7-7 and TRBJ2-1; D is undetermined. Germline V gives CDR1 SSHAT, CDR2 FNYEAQ (reference sequence). The CDR3 extends over 13 amino acids. CDR3 amino acids: CASSLSPNNEQFF. CDR3 DNA: TGTGCTAGCAGCCTATCACCCAACAATGAGCAGTTCTTC.

The chain combines TRBV7-8 with TRBJ1-1; D gene uncertain. Trimming shortened V by 5 bases and J by 1 base, and 14 bases separated the two germline ends. From germline, CDR1 is SGHVS and CDR2 FQNEAQ. CDR3 length equals 15 residues. CDR3 sequence (DNA): TGTGCCAGCAGCCGCAGCGGAGGTGGGAACACTGAAGCTTTCTTT. Amino acids: CASSRSGGGNTEAFF.

The chain joins TRBV6-6 to TRBJ2-3; the match to TRBD2 covers 11 bases. This CDR3 is 14 amino acids long. Germline V gives CDR1 MNHNY, CDR2 SVGAGI (reference sequence). J lost 8 bases, V lost 6 bases, and 7 bases had no gene match. The CDR3 DNA follows: TGTGCCAGCAGGCTAGCGGGGGGCGGAGGTACGCAGTATTTT. Protein product: CASRLAGGGGTQYF.

The CDR3, as DNA: TGTGCCAGCAGTGATATGTGGGGGAAGGGGGACACTGAAGCTTTCTTT. Its translation is CASSDMWGKGDTEAFF. This chain links TRBV28 with TRBJ1-1; D perhaps matches TRBD1 (6 bases). Trimming shortened V by 5 bases and J by 3 bases, and 19 bases separated the two germline ends. This CDR3 has 16 residues. Looked up from germline, CDR1 is MDHEN and CDR2 is SYDVKM.

J is TRBJ2-3 and V is TRBV7-2, with 7 bases that match TRBD2. Germline lookup yields CDR1 SGHTA and CDR2 FQGNSA. Losses at the gene ends were 4 bases for V and 3 bases for J; bases not matched to a gene: 13. The CDR3 has 17 amino acids. In nucleotides, the CDR3 is TGTGCCAGCAGCTGGAGTTTGAGGGAGGGAGGTACAGATACGCAGTATTTT. It encodes CASSWSLREGGTDTQYF.

This sequence joins TRBV28 and TRBJ1-3; possible D gene TRBD1, 6 bases. The CDR3 is 11 amino acids. Germline assignment: CDR1 MDHEN and CDR2 SYDVKM. CDR3 sequence: CVLTGGNTIYF. CDR3 nucleotides: TGTGTCTTAACAGGGGGAAACACCATATATTTT.

The J gene is TRBJ2-2, the V gene TRBV7-8, with 7 bases identical to TRBD1. The germline V gene encodes CDR1 SGHVS and CDR2 FQNEAQ. V dropped 5 bases and J dropped 5; count of bases not matched to a gene: 8. The CDR3 totals 15 residues. The CDR3 nucleotides read TGTGCCAGCAGCGAAGACAGGGTGATGACCGGGGAGCTGTTTTTT. It specifies CASSEDRVMTGELFF. The whole variable domain, filled in from reference TRBV7-8 and TRBJ2-2, reads GAGVSQSPRYKVAKRGQDVALRCDPISGHVSLFWYQQALGQGPEFLTYFQNEAQLDKSGLPSDRFFAERPEGSVSTLKIQRTQQEDSAVYLCASSEDRVMTGELFFGEGSRLTVL.

This sequence joins TRBV10-3 and TRBJ2-1; TRBD2 matches at 7 bases. The germline V gene encodes CDR1 ENHRY and CDR2 SYGVKD. With V trimmed by 3 bases and J by 8 bases, 10 bases remained unmatched. This CDR3 region has 15 residues. In DNA, the CDR3 is TGTGCCATCAGTGAAGGCGGGAGATCAATCGATGAGCAGTTCTTC. This encodes CAISEGGRSIDEQFF.

The rearrangement joins TRBV1 to TRBJ2-7; the listed D gene, TRBD1, was not tested against the DNA. TRBV1 is a pseudogene segment. The CDR3 covers 12 residues. The CDR3 DNA follows: TGCACTCTCCAGGGGTGTTCCTACGAGCAGTACTTC. This gives the protein CTLQGCSYEQYF.

The gene calls are TRBV30 and TRBJ2-7; 12 nucleotides line up with TRBD1. This CDR3 is built from 18 residues. CDR1 is GTSNPN and CDR2 is SVGIG in the germline V gene (reference sequence). The V and J ends lost 3 bases and 3 bases, in that order; junction bases with no gene match: 15. The CDR3 DNA follows: TGTGCCTGGAGGTACCGGGACAGGGGGCTGGAAAGAGACTACGAGCAGTACTTC. Its protein product is CAWRYRDRGLERDYEQYF.

The genes are TRBV15 and TRBJ2-7, with 7 bases that match TRBD1. V lost 5 bases and J lost 3; bases outside the gene matches: 7. The CDR3 has 14 amino acids. The germline V gene has CDR1 LNHNV and CDR2 YYDKDF (reference sequence). DNA for the CDR3: TGTGCCACCAGCCCACGAGGGGGCGGCTACGAGCAGTACTTC. Protein sequence: CATSPRGGGYEQYF.

The genes are TRBV7-3 and TRBJ2-2, with 11 bases identical to TRBD2. V was clipped by 5 bases and J by 3 bases; unmatched bases: 2. Looked up from germline, CDR1 is SGHTA and CDR2 is FQGTGA. CDR3 length: 15 amino acids. For the CDR3, the DNA is TGTGCCAGCAGCACACTAGCGGGGGACACCGGGGAGCTGTTTTTT. It yields the protein CASSTLAGDTGELFF. The whole variable domain, filled in from reference TRBV7-3 and TRBJ2-2, reads GAGVSQTPSNKVTEKGKYVELRCDPISGHTALYWYRQSLGQGPEFLIYFQGTGAADDSGLPNDRFFAVRPEGSVSTLKIQRTERGDSAVYLCASSTLAGDTGELFFGEGSRLTVL.

V is TRBV2 and J is TRBJ1-1; D gene unclear. Germline lookup yields CDR1 SNHLY and CDR2 FYNNEI. There are 12 residues in the CDR3. The V and J ends lost 6 bases and 1 base respectively, with 6 bases between them. In DNA, the CDR3 is TGTGCCAGCAGGCTTAGGAACACTGAAGCTTTCTTT. This sequence encodes CASRLRNTEAFF.

This clone was counted once. The chain joins TRBV18 to TRBJ2-5; D unclear. The DNA end is a closer match to TRBJ2-7, so the J assignment may be wrong. The germline V gene has CDR1 KGHSH and CDR2 LQKENI. CDR3 length: 13 amino acids. The CDR3 bases are TGTGCCAGCTCACCAGGCTGGAACTACGAGCAGTACTTC. Translation gives CASSPGWNYEQYF.

The chain employs TRBV11-2 and TRBJ2-5; no clear D gene. The J call may be faulty, since TRBJ2-7 better matches the DNA end. The CDR3 is 13 amino acids. The germline V gene has CDR1 SGHAT and CDR2 FQNNGV. DNA of the CDR3: TGTGCCAGCAGCTTAGGGCGGCCCTACGAGCAGTACTTC. Amino acid sequence: CASSLGRPYEQYF.

The chain uses TRBV28 and TRBJ2-7; TRBD2 matches at 7 bases. CDR3 length: 14 amino acids. After removal of 6 bases from V and 6 bases from J, the junction contained 11 bases not matched to a gene. The germline CDR1 and CDR2 sequences are MDHEN and SYDVKM. CDR3 nucleotides: TGTGCCAGCAGCCCCAGCGGGACGATAGGCGAGCAGTACTTC. Its protein is CASSPSGTIGEQYF.

About this clone: At one end the junction does not follow the germline gene, possibly because of a read error. As DNA, the CDR3 is TGTGCCAGCAGCTTAGGGGGGCCCTCCCACGAGCAGTACTTC. As protein: CASSLGGPSHEQYF. The chain couples TRBV7-2 to TRBJ2-7; possible D gene TRBD1, 6 bases. This CDR3 has 14 residues. Germline V gene data show CDR1 as SGHTA and CDR2 as FQGNSA.

This sequence joins TRBV7-6 and TRBJ1-1, with TRBD1 identical over 7 bases. The V gene end was trimmed by 2 bases and the J gene end by 3 bases; junction bases not matched to a gene: 3. CDR3 length: 14 residues. Per germline, CDR1 SGHVS and CDR2 FNYEAQ. The CDR3 spells CASSLRQGDTEAFF. CDR3 coding DNA: TGTGCCAGCAGCTTACGTCAGGGGGACACTGAAGCTTTCTTT. The full variable domain, rest sourced from reference TRBV7-6 and TRBJ1-1, is GAGVSQSPRYKVTKRGQDVALRCDPISGHVSLYWYRQALGQGPEFLTYFNYEAQQDKSGLPNDRFSAERPEGSISTLTIQRTEQRDSAMYRCASSLRQGDTEAFFGQGTRLTVV.

The count of this clone is one. J is TRBJ2-2 and V is TRBV2, with D possibly being TRBD2 (5 bases). The length of the CDR3 is 14 residues. V was clipped by 7 bases and J by 9 bases, with 18 bases between them. Germline-derived CDR1 and CDR2 are SNHLY and FYNNEI. CDR3 loop: CASKRGITIRELFF. CDR3 sequence (DNA): TGTGCCAGCAAGAGAGGGATCACCATCCGGGAGCTGTTTTTT. The full variable domain, with the rest looked up from reference TRBV2 and TRBJ2-2, is EPEVTQTPSHQVTQMGQEVILRCVPISNHLYFYWYRQILGQKVEFLVSFYNNEISEKSEIFDDQFSVERPDGSNFTLKIRSTKLEDSAMYFCASKRGITIRELFFGEGSRLTVL.

This rearrangement joins TRBV28 to TRBJ1-2, with D maybe TRBD1 (5 bases). Germline loops: CDR1 MDHEN, CDR2 SYDVKM. The CDR3 extends over 12 amino acids. V lost 7 bases to trimming and J lost 13 bases, with 19 bases between them. The DNA for the CDR3 is TGTGCCAGCATAGATCCCCCTCAGGGCCCCACCTTC. As protein: CASIDPPQGPTF.